This TCR beta chain was recorded in a study of Ad26.COV2.S vaccination and SARS-CoV-2 variants. Study information: Recipients of Ad26.COV2.S got it intramuscularly, once or twice 56 days apart. General observations from the study: TCR breadth and depth analyses may have underestimated total T cell responses.

CDR1 is SQVTM, CDR2 ANQGSEA, per germline. The CDR3 runs 15 residues. V lost 1 base, J lost 10 bases, and 10 bases stayed unmatched. Indicated treatment: some 20 received Ad26.COV2.S at low or high dose, single or two shots; roughly five received placebo; per-sample allocation not given. Day 63 after the first vaccine or placebo injection was the time point for sampling. An Ad26 vector that expressed Wuhan-strain SARS-CoV-2 spike constituted the vaccine. Assay: immunoSEQ multiplex PCR; the TCRdb copy retains only in-frame clones and omits some. The sample carries roughly 500,000 clones, about 91% recorded once. With regard to this clone: Its specificity is not known.

This chain connects TRBV29-1 to TRBJ2-1; 10 bases match TRBD2. Sequences were derived from peripheral blood, sampled in a trial of Ad26.COV2.S vaccine versus placebo. The clonotype comes from a person between 18 and 65 years old who received the Ad26.COV2.S COVID-19 vaccine or a placebo. The CDR3 DNA reads TGCAGCGTTGAAGCTTGGTGGCTAGCGGGAGCAGAGCAGTTCTTC. Translation: CSVEAWWLAGAEQFF.